This T cell receptor (beta chain) comes out of a study of cytomegalovirus exposure and HLA in healthy donors (dated by TCRdb to the late 2010s). For the wider study: According to an earlier analysis of 550 to 700 of the donors, 150 million to 200 million T cells yielded over 90 million unique TCR beta sequences and about 280 Gb of sequence data. An early release covering roughly 640 HLA-typed donors comprised about 290 gigabases of sequencing data and around 85 million unique TCR sequences. The genetic ancestry cluster associated with self-reported Caucasian donors included about 81% of the 398 genotyped donors. The study was designed to test whether signatures of past pathogen exposure could be identified by cataloging public T cell receptors. The study profiled the T cell repertoires of about 720 subjects by immunosequencing and related them to cytomegalovirus serostatus. Besides the first cohort of approximately 670 subjects, a separate validation cohort made up of about 120 different subjects was used. High-throughput TCR immunosequencing, statistical association of individual TCRs with disease status, and machine learning were combined to predict cytomegalovirus infection status. A later analysis re-examined previously published TCR beta repertoires from roughly 650 donors and added high-resolution HLA genotyping to investigate patterns of TCR occurrence. Rather than drawing on any new phenotypic data, the later analysis identified candidate immune exposures from TCR beta sequences and the way those sequences occurred across donors. An earlier analysis of several hundred of the donors used high-throughput TCR beta sequencing to judge whether each TCR beta V gene segment behaved as functional or pseudogenic. Donor age, sex, ethnicity and CMV serostatus were compiled alongside the repertoire data. Genome-wide SNP genotypes for about three fifths of the roughly 670 donors were used in a later genetic analysis, which treated that subset as a discovery cohort. All discovery cohort repertoires had been generated on a single sequencing platform. Class I and class II HLA loci were covered by the typing at four-digit resolution. Typing coverage differed by locus: A, B, C, DRB1 and DQB1 were typed in about 620-630 donors, DQA1 in about 550, DPA1 in around 580, and DPB1 in about 450. Several DR-DQ haplotypes were handled as single units for association and clustering, since linkage in the cohort was strong. Across 398 genotyped donors of the cohort, an average of about 250,000 unique TCR beta nucleotide sequences per donor were sequenced, and approximately 17% of those sequences were non-productive. Study-wide conclusions, independent of this receptor: A further reported finding was that TCR beta sequences accurately predicted the HLA-A and HLA-B alleles for most subjects in the first cohort. In a later analysis, most CMV-associated TCR beta chains were found to appear HLA-restricted, with HLA associations seemingly driven largely by CMV exposure. The 87-base-pair reads could not distinguish some IMGT-functional V segments, including TRBV6-2 and TRBV6-3, so those segments were excluded. Immune exposure information for the cohort was limited to CMV serostatus. An earlier analysis of 587 of the donors showed that most TCR beta V segments appeared in productive rearrangements either about 87% or about 30% of the time, which broadly matched IMGT annotations. According to a later analysis, parvovirus B19, influenza, CMV and Epstein-Barr virus appeared linked to several top co-occurrence clusters. Seventeen rarely observed V segments, including chromosome 9 orphons, were excluded from the earlier analysis of approximately 500 of the donors because counts were too low. The classifier was reported to diagnose cytomegalovirus status with high specificity and sensitivity in both the original cohort and the validation cohort. Most TCR sequences were observed very rarely across donors, whereas some public TCRs were present in many individuals. At a false discovery rate of 0.05, a later analysis linked around 17,000 TCR beta sequences to specific HLA alleles. The study gave a list of 150 to 200 TCR beta chains associated with cytomegalovirus. When HLA alleles, especially DR and DQ, strongly co-occurred, TCR associations were difficult to assign to individual alleles. In vitro tests confirmed that a few of the cytomegalovirus-associated TCR beta chains recognize cytomegalovirus antigens. The sequencing pipeline was judged likely to have produced a cluster of highly shared sequence variants as a technical artifact. V-gene and J-gene trimming of TCR beta chains was associated with a missense DCLRE1C variant in a later genetic analysis, and the association was replicated in an independent cohort. A later genetic analysis reported fewer N-insertions in productive TCRs among donors in an Asian-associated ancestry cluster than the roughly 690-donor mean. The cohort was sequenced for TCR beta chains only, and without alpha or paired-chain data the features that could be detected were limited. HLA typing was unavailable for some donors at each locus, so association tests used only the typed subset. In a later analysis, the rate of TCR association differed among HLA loci, with DRB1 alleles having the most associated TCRs and HLA-C alleles having the fewest. According to the authors, the approach could potentially be generalized to other disease states and immunological phenotypes. Compared with equally common non-associated chains, HLA-associated TCR beta chains in a later analysis were more clonally expanded and had lower generation probabilities. The presence/absence analyses assumed that sequencing depth was roughly uniform across donors, and that assumption may not be true. Linkage disequilibrium might explain the correlated functional status among segregating V segments, but an unknown experimental factor could not be excluded.

Receptor libraries were prepared by the immunoSEQ multiplex PCR assay. The multiplex PCR relied on a mix of 60 forward primers for TCR Vbeta segments and 13 reverse primers for TCR Jbeta segments. Amplification of the CDR3 region of rearranged TCR beta genes was performed with a multiplex PCR assay on genomic DNA. Amplified TCR beta libraries were sequenced as 87-base-pair reads on the Illumina HiSeq System. The authors' analysis ran thus. A later analysis tallied about 77 million unique TCR beta chains across the 660 or so repertoires, and about 12 million of those chains were shared by two or more donors. Raw reads were error-corrected and collapsed into unique sequences with a nearest-neighbor algorithm that merged closely related sequences to remove PCR and sequencing errors. Alignment of CDR3 sequences to IMGT reference sequences was used to assign V, D and J gene segments. For a sequence to be retained, at least a six-nucleotide match to both a V gene segment and a J gene segment was required. Rearrangements were classified as productive when the CDR3 lacked stop codons and remained in frame with V and J, and all other rearrangements were classified as non-productive. CDR3 was defined according to IMGT convention as the region running from the second conserved V-encoded cysteine to the conserved J-encoded phenylalanine. The earlier analysis of 550 to 650 of the donors excluded any sequence lacking an unambiguous match to a single V gene segment. In an earlier analysis of roughly 500 of the donors, V segments were called functional above 56.7% productive rearrangements and were called segregating when the between-donor standard deviation exceeded 5%. A statistical classification framework was built for diagnosing cytomegalovirus status from the catalog of TCR beta chain sequences. In a later analysis, V and J genes were assigned by comparing TCR nucleotide sequences against IMGT/GENE-DB human TR gene sequences. Using the TCRdist pipeline, a later analysis assigned CDR3 sequences along with most-parsimonious VDJ recombination scenarios. In a later analysis, each TCR beta chain was defined by its CDR3 amino acid sequence together with its V-gene family, and reads without a unique V-gene family were excluded. To address suspected cross-contamination and a sequencing artifact, a later analysis removed roughly 580 highly shared, low-generation-probability nucleotide sequences. In a later analysis, a clonal expansion index for each public chain was calculated from normalized within-repertoire ranks of inferred template counts. In a later analysis, generation probabilities were computed with a VDJ recombination model fitted to out-of-frame rearrangements, and the resulting probabilities were checked against IGoR. In a later analysis, hypergeometric tests were used to score TCR-TCR, TCR-HLA and TCR-CMV co-occurrence, with a repertoire-size bias correction applied to TCR pairs. In a later analysis, false discovery rates were estimated by permuting HLA or CMV assignments 20 times. In a later analysis, co-occurring TCRs were grouped using DBSCAN, and TCRdist sequence similarity was added for clustering within HLA-allele-positive subsets. Repertoires with fewer than 30,000 or more than 120,000 public chains were left out of co-occurrence clustering, as were about 5 repertoires with anomalous nucleotide sharing. Not all clones reach the TCRdb copy of this immuneACCESS table, which keeps in-frame sequences only. Checked studies attribute under half of the gap to unresolved V genes and leave the rest unexplained. D and trimming were read from the DNA, whereas the V and J calls and clone size are those reported in that table. Present in this sample are some 71,000 clones, 76% of which were seen just once. Together, the top ten hold over 2.5% of the sample.

The cohort comprised 550 to 700 healthy bone marrow donors. Cohort members were all nominally healthy when sampled, although unrecorded immune exposures were likely present. The donor tested CMV seronegative, placing the donor among the 300 to 400 seronegative members of the cohort. A peripheral blood sample was provided by each donor, and peripheral blood mononuclear cells were used for TCR beta sequencing. The Qiagen DNeasy Blood Extraction Kit was used to extract genomic DNA from the blood cell samples. Including cysteine and phenylalanine, the CDR3 has 15 amino acids. Only the CDR3 portion is preserved as DNA: 45 bases, with reading frame beginning at the first base. The germline V end is reduced by 4 bases and the J end by 1 base; junction bases left unmatched: 2. Taken from the germline V gene, the CDR1 and CDR2 loops are SGDLS and YYNGEE. Concerning this clone itself: There is no known antigen for this receptor. Qualities for individual bases were not recorded, and no much larger clone is one base off.

The V and J segments used are TRBV9 and TRBJ2-5, with 12 bases matching TRBD2. The TCR comes from a man aged 18 to 35 in good health and CMV-seronegative. The sample consisted of PBMCs. The CDR3 corresponds to CASSPTSGGQETQYF. The nucleotide sequence reads TGTGCCAGCAGCCCGACTAGCGGGGGCCAAGAGACCCAGTACTTC.